What follows are 20 T cell receptor beta chains derived from one specimen sequenced in a study of spatial heterogeneity in lung cancer. Study outcomes and limitations: For expanded intratumoral alpha and beta TCRs, counts tracked tumor mutation counts.

These TCRs' antigens remain unknown. TCRdb reprocessed the 5' RACE reads with MiXCR, giving one entry per CDR3 protein. The sample records a few thousand distinct CDR3 sequences, over 10% being singletons. Time point of the sample: sample taken at primary tumor resection. Material: lung tumor tissue, obtained at surgery. These receptors came from a male donor with early-stage non-small cell lung cancer.

As regards this clonotype: The size of this beta chain means little, since it is a stray read in a library made for alpha chains. The chain carries TRBV6-5 and TRBJ2-7; D is tentatively TRBD1 or TRBD2 (5 bases each). Trimming took 0 bases from V and 3 from J, leaving 12 bases between them. This CDR3 region has 15 residues. CDR1 is MNHEY and CDR2 is SVGAGI in the germline V gene. The CDR3 DNA sequence: TGTGCCAGCAGTTACTCGAATTGGGGGAGCTACGAGCAGTACTTC. The encoded protein is CASSYSNWGSYEQYF.

This clonotype is categorized as large. This beta chain came through as a stray read in a library set up for alpha chains, and its size says little. V usage is TRBV7-9 and J usage is TRBJ2-7; D is undetermined. There are 13 residues in the CDR3. V was cut by 5 bases and J by 6 bases, with 14 bases left in between. Germline loops: CDR1 SEHNR, CDR2 FQNEAQ (reference sequence). The DNA of the CDR3 is TGTGCCAGCAGCCTGGAGACTTGGCCCGAGCAGTACTTC. Translating gives CASSLETWPEQYF.

By sample share, this clonotype is medium-sized. Little can be read into the size of this beta chain, an off-target read in a library designed for alpha chains. The chain combines TRBV3-1 with TRBJ2-3; 9 nucleotides match TRBD2. CDR1 is LGHDT, CDR2 YNNKEL, per germline (reference sequence). The CDR3 length is 17 residues. Trimming cost V 4 bases and J 5 bases; bases outside gene matches: 13. CDR3 DNA: TGTGCCAGCAGCCGCCGTGGGGCTAGCGGGATAGGAGATACGCAGTATTTT. Translation gives CASSRRGASGIGDTQYF.

This clonotype occurred many times. This beta chain turned up in a library designed for alpha chains; as an off-target read, its abundance says little. The J gene is TRBJ2-7, the V gene TRBV20-1; tentative D call: TRBD2 (5 bases). The V gene's germline CDR1 is DFQATT and CDR2 SNEGSKA (reference sequence). V lost 4 bases, J lost 0 bases, and 13 bases lay in between. The CDR3 is 14 amino acids. This chain's CDR3 is CSATSSRSSYEQYF. CDR3 nucleotide sequence: TGCAGTGCTACCTCTAGCCGCAGCTCCTACGAGCAGTACTTC.

In the case of this clonotype: For a library built for alpha chains, this beta chain is a stray read; little rests on its size. The V and J genes are TRBV20-1 and TRBJ2-3, with 9 nucleotides matching TRBD2. In germline, CDR1 is DFQATT, CDR2 SNEGSKA (reference sequence). Trimming removed 5 bases from V and 4 bases from J; junction bases left unmatched: 7. The CDR3 is 14 amino acids. The CDR3 region is CSAGSGRSADTQYF. The DNA for the CDR3 is TGCAGTGCTGGTAGCGGGAGAAGCGCAGATACGCAGTATTTT.

This clonotype is termed large. Since it is a stray read in a library aimed at alpha chains, this beta chain has a size that is not meaningful. CDR3 sequence: CASSSSVYANTGELFF. The CDR3 DNA reads TGTGCCAGCAGCTCTAGCGTCTACGCGAACACCGGGGAGCTGTTTTTT. The V call is TRBV7-9, the J call TRBJ2-2, with D maybe TRBD2 (6 bases). This CDR3 comprises 16 residues. CDR1 and CDR2 from the germline V gene are SEHNR and FQNEAQ (reference sequence). The V gene lost 4 bases and the J gene lost 0 bases, with 12 bases spanning the gap.

Notes on this clonotype: This beta chain is a stray read from a library made for alpha chains; its abundance is not meaningful. V is TRBV20-1 and J is TRBJ2-7; D is ambiguous. CDR1 DFQATT and CDR2 SNEGSKA come from the germline V gene (reference sequence). The V end was cut by 3 bases, the J end by 0 bases, with 15 bases between. This CDR3 is 15 amino acids long. Here the CDR3 DNA reads TGCAGTGCTAGCCGCATTGACCGAAGCTCCTACGAGCAGTACTTC. Translation gives CSASRIDRSSYEQYF.

This clonotype occurred many times. Within a library made for alpha chains, this beta chain is off target, and its count is uninformative. The chain recombines TRBV6-2 or TRBV6-3 with TRBJ2-1, with 7 bases identical to TRBD2. The V gene's germline CDR1 is MNHEY and CDR2 SVGEGT. The V and J ends lost 5 bases and 12 bases, in that order; junction bases with no gene match: 7. This CDR3 region has 12 residues. This CDR3 reads CASSPRLAGQFF. The CDR3 bases are TGTGCCAGCAGTCCCCGACTAGCAGGGCAGTTCTTC.

This clonotype was picked up many times. A library made for alpha chains picked up this beta chain off target, so its size means little. The chain links TRBV28 to TRBJ2-7, with D perhaps being TRBD1 or TRBD2 (5 bases each). This CDR3 contains 14 residues. In germline, CDR1 is MDHEN, CDR2 SYDVKM. V lost 7 bases to trimming and J lost 9 bases, with 22 bases between them. Here the CDR3 DNA reads TGTGCCAGCACCCCCCCGGGACCCTCGGTCGGGCAGTACTTC. This codes for CASTPPGPSVGQYF.

This clonotype was detected many times. A library prepared for alpha chains yielded this beta chain as an off-target read; its size is of little meaning. Here the CDR3 DNA reads TGTGCCAGCAGGAAAACAGGGTACACCGGGGAGCTGTTTTTT. This translates into CASRKTGYTGELFF. The chain recombines TRBV13 with TRBJ2-2; D may be TRBD1 (6 bases). The CDR3 runs to 14 residues. Trimming cost V 6 bases and J 3 bases, with 11 bases left between them. Looked up from germline, CDR1 is PRHDT and CDR2 is FYEKMQ (reference sequence).

By frequency in the sample, this clonotype is medium-sized. This beta chain is an off-target read within a library intended for alpha chains, so its frequency means little. The chain links TRBV6-5 to TRBJ2-1; 7 nucleotides agree with TRBD1. V lost 6 bases to trimming and J lost 8 bases; unmatched junction nucleotides: 4. The CDR3 extends over 12 amino acids. CDR1 is MNHEY and CDR2 is SVGAGI in the germline V gene. In DNA form, the CDR3 reads TGTGCCAGCAGCTATCAGGGGGATGAGCAGTTCTTC. This gives the protein CASSYQGDEQFF.

Regarding this clonotype: This beta chain lies outside the target of a library built for alpha chains; its clone size means little. The V and J genes are TRBV28 and TRBJ2-3; 7 bases are shared with TRBD1. J lost 0 bases, V lost 4 bases, and 1 base had no gene match. The CDR3 length is 14 residues. Germline V CDR1 and CDR2: MDHEN, SYDVKM. The CDR3 is CASSSQGSTDTQYF. CDR3 DNA: TGTGCCAGCAGTTCACAGGGGAGCACAGATACGCAGTATTTT.

By share of the sample, this clonotype is large (0.1 to 1%). This beta chain lies outside the target of a library built for alpha chains; its clone size means little. The gene calls are TRBV7-9 and TRBJ2-1; D is perhaps TRBD2 (7 bases). The ends were cut back, 5 bases at V and 5 bases at J, with 28 bases in the middle. The CDR3 length is 19 residues. CDR1 and CDR2 (germline): SEHNR, FQNEAQ (reference sequence). CDR3 sequence reads: CASSPGDLGRERSHNEQFF. CDR3 DNA: TGTGCCAGCAGCCCAGGGGATTTGGGGCGGGAGAGGTCACACAATGAGCAGTTCTTC.

By frequency in the sample, this clonotype is medium-sized (0.01 to 0.1%). Because the library targeted alpha chains, this beta chain is an off-target read whose size means little. This CDR3 is CSARRAGGPLDTGELFF. The CDR3 nucleotides are TGCAGTGCTAGAAGGGCGGGAGGGCCCTTGGACACCGGGGAGCTGTTTTTT. V usage is TRBV20-1 and J usage is TRBJ2-2, with TRBD2 matching over 9 bases. From germline, CDR1 is DFQATT and CDR2 SNEGSKA (reference sequence). This CDR3 region has 17 residues. The J segment lost 3 bases and the V segment lost 2 bases, leaving 10 bases of the junction unmatched.

This clonotype was seen many times. This beta chain came through as a stray read in a library set up for alpha chains, and its size says little. This chain uses TRBV7-8 with TRBJ2-3; 8 nucleotides align to TRBD2. Germline trimming cut 1 base from V and 9 bases from J; bases unmatched to any gene: 6. CDR1 SGHVS and CDR2 FQNEAQ come from the germline V gene. This CDR3 comprises 14 residues. As DNA, the CDR3 is TGTGCCAGCAGCTTAGACCTTCGGGGGGGGACGCAGTATTTT. Translated, it gives CASSLDLRGGTQYF.

By sample fraction, this clonotype is medium-sized. This beta chain came through as a stray read in a library set up for alpha chains, and its size says little. The chain recombines TRBV20-1 with TRBJ2-7; a weak D match, TRBD1 (5 bases). Germline assignment: CDR1 DFQATT and CDR2 SNEGSKA (reference sequence). V lost 8 bases and J lost 0, with 14 bases in between. CDR3 length: 13 amino acids. The CDR3 DNA follows: TGCAGTACCCGCGGCAGGGCCTCCTACGAGCAGTACTTC. It is translated as CSTRGRASYEQYF.

Ten or more counts support this clonotype. For a library built for alpha chains, this beta chain is a stray read; little rests on its size. This chain uses TRBV4-3 with TRBJ1-3; no clear D gene. Looked up from germline, CDR1 is LGHNA and CDR2 is YSLEER. V was cut by 1 base and J by 0 bases, with 10 bases left in between. The CDR3 consists of 16 residues. The DNA of the CDR3 is TGCGCCAGCAGCCAAGGGGCCAGCTACTCTGGAAACACCATATATTTT. Protein product: CASSQGASYSGNTIYF.

In this sample, this clonotype is large (0.1 to 1%). Within a library made for alpha chains, this beta chain is off target, and its count is uninformative. The chain carries TRBV6-2 or TRBV6-3 and TRBJ2-1; 7 nucleotides line up with TRBD1. Germline CDR1 reads MNHEY; CDR2 reads SVGEGT. This CDR3 contains 15 residues. Germline trimming cut 6 bases from V and 3 bases from J; bases unmatched to any gene: 8. CDR3 DNA sequence: TGTGCCAGCAGGGACACAGGGGCGGACTACAATGAGCAGTTCTTC. Protein product: CASRDTGADYNEQFF.

With respect to this clonotype: This beta chain was picked up by a library intended for alpha chains and is off target, so its count carries little meaning. CDR3 DNA sequence: TGTGCCAGCAGCCAATCCGGGACTCAAGGCGAGCAGTACTTC. The encoded protein is CASSQSGTQGEQYF. The gene calls are TRBV9 and TRBJ2-7, with a possible D match to TRBD2 (6 bases). V was shortened by 4 bases and J by 6 bases, with 17 bases between the two germline ends. The germline gives CDR1 SGDLS, CDR2 YYNGEE. The CDR3 has 14 amino acids.

Ten or more counts support this clonotype. This beta chain is an off-target read within a library intended for alpha chains, so its frequency means little. J is TRBJ2-2 and V is TRBV7-3, with D possibly TRBD1 on 6 matching bases. Germline CDR1 SGHTA, CDR2 FQGTGA. V lost 4 bases and J 0 bases, leaving 9 bases between the germline ends. The CDR3 runs 15 residues. CDR3 in DNA: TGTGCCAGCAGCTCACAGGGTGCGAACACCGGGGAGCTGTTTTTT. Protein product: CASSSQGANTGELFF.